This TCR beta chain was sequenced for a study of cytomegalovirus exposure and HLA in healthy donors. With V trimmed by 2 bases and J by 5 bases, 6 bases remained unmatched. CDR1 and CDR2 from the germline V gene are SGHRS and YFSETQ. The CDR3 is 14 amino acids. The primer mix had 60 Vbeta and 13 Jbeta primers. Sequenced by immunoSEQ multiplex PCR; TCRdb stores in-frame clones only, minus some. Among about 140,000 clones listed, more than 9.5% were seen once. This clone appeared a few times. The chain links TRBV5-1 to TRBJ2-7; 8 nucleotides agree with TRBD1. The sample was PBMCs. The sequence was collected from a man aged 50 to 60 in good health and CMV-seronegative. The CDR3 DNA is TGCGCCAGCAGCTTTGGTTCAGGGGGCAACGAGCAGTACTTC. Translation gives CASSFGSGGNEQYF.